The rows below give T cell receptor beta chains drawn from one sample of a study of blood T cells in healthy people across ages. TCRdb reanalysed the 5' RACE reads using MiXCR and keeps one entry per CDR3 protein. The data show around 1.5 million distinct CDR3 sequences, with around 59% seen just once and about 6.7% held by the top ten. The sequencing sample was made of blood. Receptors originate from a man aged 18 to 30 in good health. The CDR3 runs from the conserved cysteine through the conserved F or W. A D gene is named only where the DNA matches it firmly. The listing skips clone size in some rows; elsewhere it reads once, few, many or a size class.

-,TRBV6-6,TRBJ1-6,few,CASSVNSPLHF,TGTGCCAGCAGTGTCAATTCACCCCTCCACTTT
-,TRBV29-1,TRBJ1-2,few,CSVEEGVGYGYTF,TGCAGCGTTGAAGAGGGGGTTGGCTATGGCTACACCTTC
TRBD2,TRBV10-2,TRBJ2-7,-,CASRVTGGHHNEQYF,TGCGCCAGCAGGGTTACGGGAGGGCACCACAATGAGCAGTACTTC
-,TRBV7-9,TRBJ1-2,-,CASSLHTTENYGYTF,TGTGCCAGCAGCCTTCACACGACAGAGAACTATGGCTACACCTTC
TRBD1,TRBV20-1,TRBJ2-7,-,CSARERQGNYEQYF,TGCAGTGCTAGAGAGAGACAGGGAAACTACGAGCAGTACTTC
-,TRBV5-5,TRBJ1-2,-,CASSLVAERVYGYTF,TGTGCCAGCAGCTTGGTGGCAGAAAGGGTCTATGGCTACACCTTC
-,TRBV7-9,TRBJ2-1,-,CASSLGYTDNEQFF,TGTGCCAGCAGCTTAGGCTATACCGACAATGAGCAGTTCTTC
TRBD2,TRBV12-3/TRBV12-4,TRBJ2-5,-,CASSWGPGTSGEEQETQYF,TGTGCCAGCAGTTGGGGGCCCGGGACTAGCGGGGAGGAGCAAGAGACCCAGTACTTC
-,TRBV13,TRBJ2-7,-,CASSLGKSPYEQYF,TGTGCCAGCAGCTTAGGAAAGTCACCCTACGAGCAGTACTTC
-,TRBV7-6,TRBJ2-7,-,CASSLEMGNSYEQYF,TGTGCCAGCAGCTTAGAAATGGGGAACTCCTACGAGCAGTACTTC
-,TRBV7-9,TRBJ2-3,-,CASSSSESQYF,TGTGCCAGCAGCTCTAGCGAGTCGCAGTATTTT
TRBD2,TRBV4-1,TRBJ2-1,-,CASTHPRGPSGGLNEQFF,TGCGCCAGCACCCATCCAAGAGGCCCTAGCGGGGGGCTCAATGAGCAGTTCTTC
-,TRBV9,TRBJ2-7,few,CASSADPYEQYF,TGTGCCAGCAGCGCAGATCCCTACGAGCAGTACTTC
TRBD1,TRBV6-2/TRBV6-3,TRBJ1-5,few,CASRPDRGPRRDQPQHF,TGTGCCAGCAGACCGGACAGGGGGCCTCGAAGGGATCAGCCCCAGCATTTT
-,TRBV20-1,TRBJ2-7,-,CSADELNREMPLEQYF,TGCAGTGCCGACGAACTGAACAGGGAGATGCCCTTGGAGCAGTACTTC
-,TRBV6-2/TRBV6-3,TRBJ2-3,few,CASSYIGDSTDTQYF,TGTGCCAGCAGTTATATAGGAGATAGCACAGATACGCAGTATTTT
TRBD2,TRBV20-1,TRBJ2-7,-,CSARKTSGGVYSYEQYF,TGCAGTGCTAGAAAAACTAGCGGGGGGGTCTACTCCTACGAGCAGTACTTC
-,TRBV12-3/TRBV12-4,TRBJ2-7,-,CASSFGLACEQYF,TGTGCCAGCAGTTTCGGGCTGGCCTGCGAGCAGTACTTC
-,TRBV6-1,TRBJ2-5,-,CASSEGSMGEATYF,TGTGCCAGCAGTGAGGGGTCCATGGGGGAAGCCACGTACTTC
TRBD2,TRBV6-1,TRBJ2-3,-,CASSEDRTSGDTQYF,TGTGCCAGCAGTGAAGACCGGACTAGCGGAGATACGCAGTATTTT
-,TRBV4-1,TRBJ1-5,-,CASSPVTSHINSNQPQHF,TGCGCCAGCAGCCCGGTAACCTCTCACATTAATAGCAATCAGCCCCAGCATTTT
TRBD2,TRBV6-2/TRBV6-3,TRBJ2-5,few,CASRRAGGSQETQYF,TGTGCCAGCAGGAGAGCGGGGGGCTCCCAAGAGACCCAGTACTTC
-,TRBV4-1,TRBJ1-2,-,CASSQDPGPYGYTF,TGCGCCAGCAGCCAAGATCCGGGACCATATGGCTACACCTTC
-,TRBV6-5,TRBJ1-1,-,CASSYTQTGEAFF,TGTGCCAGCAGTTACACCCAGACAGGAGAAGCTTTCTTT